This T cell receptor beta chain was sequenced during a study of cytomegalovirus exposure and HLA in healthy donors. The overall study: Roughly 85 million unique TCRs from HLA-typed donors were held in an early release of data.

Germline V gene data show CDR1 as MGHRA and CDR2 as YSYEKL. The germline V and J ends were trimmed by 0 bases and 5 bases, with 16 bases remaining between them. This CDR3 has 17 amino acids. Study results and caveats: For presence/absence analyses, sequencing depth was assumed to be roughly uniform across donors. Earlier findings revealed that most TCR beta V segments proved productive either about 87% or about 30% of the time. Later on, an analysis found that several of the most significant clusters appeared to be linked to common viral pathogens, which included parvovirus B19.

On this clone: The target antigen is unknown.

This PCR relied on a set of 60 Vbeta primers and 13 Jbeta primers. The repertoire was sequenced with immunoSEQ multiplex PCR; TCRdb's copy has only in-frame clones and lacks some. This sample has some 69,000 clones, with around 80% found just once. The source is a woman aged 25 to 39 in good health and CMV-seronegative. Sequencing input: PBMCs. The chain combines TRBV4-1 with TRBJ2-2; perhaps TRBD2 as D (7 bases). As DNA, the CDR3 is TGCGCCAGCAGCCAAGATGGGGGGGGGCGGTGGACCGGGGAGCTGTTTTTT. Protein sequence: CASSQDGGGRWTGELFF.